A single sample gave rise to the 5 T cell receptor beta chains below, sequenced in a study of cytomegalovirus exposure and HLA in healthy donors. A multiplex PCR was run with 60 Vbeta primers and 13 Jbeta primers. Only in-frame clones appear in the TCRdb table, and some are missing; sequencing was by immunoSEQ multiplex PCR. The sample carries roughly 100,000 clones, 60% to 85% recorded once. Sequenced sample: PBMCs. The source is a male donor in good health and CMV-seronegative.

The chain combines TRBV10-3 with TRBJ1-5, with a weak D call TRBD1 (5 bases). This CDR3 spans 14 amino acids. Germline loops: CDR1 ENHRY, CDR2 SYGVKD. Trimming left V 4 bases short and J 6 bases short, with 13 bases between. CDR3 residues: CAISAGGGVQPQHF. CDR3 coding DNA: TGTGCCATCAGTGCCGGGGGGGGAGTTCAGCCCCAGCATTTT.

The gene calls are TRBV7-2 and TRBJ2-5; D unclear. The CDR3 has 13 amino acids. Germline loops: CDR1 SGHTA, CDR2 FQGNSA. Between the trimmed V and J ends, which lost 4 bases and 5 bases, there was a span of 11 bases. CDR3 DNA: TGTGCCAGCAGCTCCCTAGTTGGGGAGACCCAGTACTTC. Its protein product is CASSSLVGETQYF.

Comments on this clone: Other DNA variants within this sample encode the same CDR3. The CDR3 coding sequence is TGTGCCTGGAGGGGGGGTAGGGTTAGCGGGAGCACAGATACGCAGTATTTT. Amino acids: CAWRGGRVSGSTDTQYF. V is TRBV30 and J is TRBJ2-3; 7 positions match TRBD2. Germline V gives CDR1 GTSNPN, CDR2 SVGIG (reference sequence). With V trimmed by 3 bases and J by 0 bases, 12 bases remained unmatched. This CDR3 is built from 17 residues.

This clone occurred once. The CDR3: CASSPPSSQPQHF. CDR3 bases: TGTGCCAGCAGTCCCCCCTCGAGTCAGCCCCAGCATTTT. The chain couples TRBV6-6 to TRBJ1-5; D remains unclear. CDR1 is MNHNY and CDR2 is SVGAGI in the germline V gene (reference sequence). This CDR3 spans 13 amino acids. V lost 5 bases to trimming and J lost 6 bases, with 11 bases between them.

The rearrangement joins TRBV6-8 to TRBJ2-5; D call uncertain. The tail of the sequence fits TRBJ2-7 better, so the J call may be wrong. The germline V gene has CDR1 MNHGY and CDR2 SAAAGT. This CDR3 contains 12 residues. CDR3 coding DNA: TGTGCCAGCAGTTCTCTTTGCTACGAGCAGTACTTC. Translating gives CASSSLCYEQYF.